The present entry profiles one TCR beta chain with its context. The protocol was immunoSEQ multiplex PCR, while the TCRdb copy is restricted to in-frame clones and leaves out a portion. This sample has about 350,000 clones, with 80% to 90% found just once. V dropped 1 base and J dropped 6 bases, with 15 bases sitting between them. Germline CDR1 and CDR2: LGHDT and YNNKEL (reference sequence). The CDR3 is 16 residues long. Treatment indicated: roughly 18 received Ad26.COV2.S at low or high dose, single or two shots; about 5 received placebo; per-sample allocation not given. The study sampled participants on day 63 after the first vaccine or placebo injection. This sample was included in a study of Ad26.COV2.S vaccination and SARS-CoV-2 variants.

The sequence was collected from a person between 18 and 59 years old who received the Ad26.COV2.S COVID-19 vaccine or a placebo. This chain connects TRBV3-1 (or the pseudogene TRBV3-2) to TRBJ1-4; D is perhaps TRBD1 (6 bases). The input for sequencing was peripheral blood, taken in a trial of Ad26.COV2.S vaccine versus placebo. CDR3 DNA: TGTGCCAGCAGCCAAGCCCGACAGGTATTGGATGAAAAACTGTTTTTT. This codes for CASSQARQVLDEKLFF.